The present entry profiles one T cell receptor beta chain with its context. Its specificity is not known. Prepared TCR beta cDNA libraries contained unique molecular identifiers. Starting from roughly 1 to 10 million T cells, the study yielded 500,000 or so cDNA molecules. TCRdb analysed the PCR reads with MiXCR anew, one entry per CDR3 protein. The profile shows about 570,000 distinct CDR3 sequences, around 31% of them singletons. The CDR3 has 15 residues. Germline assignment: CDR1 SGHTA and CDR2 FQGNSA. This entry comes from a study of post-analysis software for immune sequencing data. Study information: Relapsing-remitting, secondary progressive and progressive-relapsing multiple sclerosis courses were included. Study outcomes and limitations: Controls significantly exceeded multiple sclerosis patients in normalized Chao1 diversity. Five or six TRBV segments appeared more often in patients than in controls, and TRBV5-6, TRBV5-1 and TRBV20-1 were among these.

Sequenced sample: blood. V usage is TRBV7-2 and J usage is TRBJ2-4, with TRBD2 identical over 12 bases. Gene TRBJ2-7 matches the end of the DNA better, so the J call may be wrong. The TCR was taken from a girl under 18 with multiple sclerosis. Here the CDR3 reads CASSPSGGAWYEQYF. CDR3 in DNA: TGTGCCAGCAGCCCTAGCGGGGGGGCCTGGTACGAGCAGTACTTC.